This TCR beta chain was found in a study of CD8+ T cells in alopecia areata listed by TCRdb under 2018. Background on the whole study: The treated patients took part in an open-label pilot trial in which moderate-to-severe alopecia areata was treated with oral tofacitinib at 5 to 10 mg twice daily. For the treated patients, the SALT score, which quantifies what percentage of scalp surface area is affected, served as the measure of disease severity. Patients stayed on tofacitinib for 6 to 18 months and then had 6 months of follow-up off drug so that delayed response and recurrence could be assessed. To study T cell clonal expansion in alopecia areata, the researchers applied high-throughput TCRbeta sequencing to both the C3H/HeJ mouse model and human patients. Scalp tissue and sorted CD4+ and CD8+ peripheral blood T cells from patchy and totalis/universalis alopecia areata patients and from healthy controls were covered by human TCRbeta sequencing. Scalp clonality was compared across normal scalp (n=4), patchy alopecia areata scalp (n=8), and alopecia totalis/universalis scalp (n=8). TCRbeta CDR3 regions were amplified by immunoSEQ multiplex PCR using 35 Vbeta forward and 13 Jbeta reverse primers. RNA was obtained with the PAXgene miRNA kit for fixed scalp, the miRNeasy kit for PBMCs, and the RNeasy kit for mouse skin. Tofacitinib-treated patients had biopsies at baseline and at 4 and 24 weeks of treatment, with a later scalp biopsy in several patients.

Its CDR3 holds 15 amino acids, cysteine through phenylalanine. Kept here is only the CDR3 DNA, which spans 45 bases and is read in frame from base 1. The germline V gene sets CDR1 to SGHTA and CDR2 to FQGNSA. V loses 5 bases at its end and J loses 4 bases; junction bases beyond the gene matches: 6. The time point label of this sample denotes: about four weeks on oral tofacitinib. The sample's treatment or condition label is to be understood as: oral pan-JAK inhibitor, 5-10 mg twice daily. Lesional scalp punch biopsies and peripheral blood were obtained from alopecia areata patients. After PBMCs were isolated by density centrifugation and stained for CD3, CD4 and CD8, a FACSAria was used to sort CD4+ and CD8+ T cells. Libraries were built with the immunoSEQ multiplex PCR assay. For TCR sequencing, RNA was extracted from every sample and reverse transcribed into cDNA to serve as template. First-strand cDNA was synthesized with SuperScript III using a 2:1 mix of oligo-dT and random hexamers. Amplification bias was assessed with a synthetic immune receptor repertoire, and residual bias was removed computationally. The study's own analysis went as follows. After raw reads were preprocessed to remove errors, the CDR3 was defined following IMGT conventions as running from the conserved cysteine to phenylalanine. Clonality was computed as 1 minus the Shannon entropy, with the entropy normalized by log2 of the number of productive unique TCRs. CD4 or CD8 identity of scalp clones was inferred by cross-referencing scalp TCRbeta sequences with sorted blood CD4 and CD8 repertoires. TCRdb obtained this table from immuneACCESS and retained in-frame rearrangements with V and J assigned. These tables miss some clones; where compared with another copy, unresolved V genes account for less than half of the shortfall, and the remainder is unexplained. V and J calls and clone size are copied from that table; D and trimming were computed from the DNA. Across this sample there are some 200,000 clones, with more than 55% seen only once. The top ten constitute 3.3% of the sample.

Broader findings and caveats from the paper: Because the treated cohort was small and had just a single nonresponder, larger studies are needed to establish links between baseline CD8+ expansion and response. Scalp TCR repertoire analysis is complicated because resident alphabeta T cells in normal human skin are also sequenced, whereas mouse skin is dominated by gammadelta T cells. Tofacitinib significantly lowered scalp clonality and the number of expanded CD8+ clones among the top 100 scalp clones. Shared TCR sequences between patients were less evident than in mice, which may be partly attributable to HLA diversity in the patient population. Higher clonality and more expanded CD8+ clones were observed in lesional scalp than in normal scalp, particularly in alopecia totalis/universalis, a finding suggestive of antigenic drive. Many expanded lesional clones were found to persist in scalp and blood during tofacitinib treatment, and relapse after treatment cessation may be partly explained by this persistence.

This clone was seen just once. Its cognate antigen has yet to be identified. No base qualities exist here, and no much larger clone lies one base off it. The chain is encoded by TRBV7-2 joined to TRBJ1-2, and 11 junctional nucleotides match TRBD1. This TCR derives from a human donor with alopecia areata. Sequencing used CD4+ T cells sorted from blood, obtained at week 4, from a patient treated with tofacitinib. The DNA sequence is TGTGCCAGCAGCCAACCGGGACAGGGGGGCTATGGCTACACCTTC. Its translation reads: CASSQPGQGGYGYTF.